The present entry profiles one TCR beta chain with its context. This record belongs to a study of blood T cell repertoires in COVID-19. The V gene's germline CDR1 is LNHDA and CDR2 SQIVND (reference sequence). The CDR3 extends over 18 amino acids. V trimming: 5 bases; J trimming: 2 bases; junction bases outside the gene matches: 10. Method: immunoSEQ multiplex PCR; TCRdb's copy keeps in-frame clones and lacks some. The sample gives around 310,000 clones, roughly 90% of which show up once; roughly 1% is in the top ten. Followed longitudinally, the Seattle patients had been enrolled during active infection.

The TCR originated in a woman aged 40 to 50 with COVID-19, enrolled during active disease. Sequenced material: peripheral blood. The gene calls are TRBV19 and TRBJ2-6; 9 bases match TRBD1. This chain's CDR3 is CASSLKAGTGTGANVLTF. The CDR3, as DNA: TGTGCCAGTAGTCTGAAGGCCGGGACAGGGACTGGGGCCAACGTCCTGACTTTC.